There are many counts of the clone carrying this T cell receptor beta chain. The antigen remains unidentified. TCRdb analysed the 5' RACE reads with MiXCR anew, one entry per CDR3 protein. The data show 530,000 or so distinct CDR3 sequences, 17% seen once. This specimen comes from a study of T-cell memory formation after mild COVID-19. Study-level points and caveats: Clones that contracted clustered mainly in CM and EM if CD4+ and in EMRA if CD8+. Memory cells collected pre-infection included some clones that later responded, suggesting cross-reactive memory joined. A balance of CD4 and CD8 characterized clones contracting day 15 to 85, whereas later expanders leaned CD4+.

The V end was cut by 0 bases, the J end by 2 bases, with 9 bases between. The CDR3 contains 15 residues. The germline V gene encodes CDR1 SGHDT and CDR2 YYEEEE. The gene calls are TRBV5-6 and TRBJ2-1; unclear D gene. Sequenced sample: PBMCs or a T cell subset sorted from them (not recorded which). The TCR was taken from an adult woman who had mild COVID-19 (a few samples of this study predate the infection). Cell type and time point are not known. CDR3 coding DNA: TGTGCCAGCAGCTTGGGAGACATGCCCTACAATGAGCAGTTCTTC. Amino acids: CASSLGDMPYNEQFF.